This TCR beta chain derives from a study of cytomegalovirus exposure and HLA in healthy donors. Regarding the study as a whole: Earlier results showed most TCR beta V segments being productive about 87% or about 30% of the time. TCR beta V- and J-gene trimming, according to a later analysis, was linked to a missense DCLRE1C variant. A later analysis showed TCR association rates differing by HLA locus, peaking at DRB1 and lowest at HLA-C.

The PCR employed 60 Vbeta primers together with 13 Jbeta primers. Libraries were prepared by immunoSEQ multiplex PCR; TCRdb keeps only in-frame clonotypes and omits some of them. The sample includes 60,000 to 85,000 clones. As regards this clone: Its antigen is unknown.

The clonotype originates from a man aged 45-65 years in good health and CMV-seropositive. The sequencing input was PBMCs.

CDR3 region: CASSNSGGFGTEAFF. The CDR3 DNA reads TGTGCCAGCAGCAACTCAGGGGGCTTTGGCACTGAAGCTTTCTTT. This chain uses TRBV5-4 with TRBJ1-1; TRBD1 aligns across 8 bases. The germline gives CDR1 SGHNT, CDR2 YYREEE (reference sequence). This CDR3 is built from 15 residues. After removal of 4 bases from V and 4 bases from J, the junction contained 9 bases not matched to a gene.